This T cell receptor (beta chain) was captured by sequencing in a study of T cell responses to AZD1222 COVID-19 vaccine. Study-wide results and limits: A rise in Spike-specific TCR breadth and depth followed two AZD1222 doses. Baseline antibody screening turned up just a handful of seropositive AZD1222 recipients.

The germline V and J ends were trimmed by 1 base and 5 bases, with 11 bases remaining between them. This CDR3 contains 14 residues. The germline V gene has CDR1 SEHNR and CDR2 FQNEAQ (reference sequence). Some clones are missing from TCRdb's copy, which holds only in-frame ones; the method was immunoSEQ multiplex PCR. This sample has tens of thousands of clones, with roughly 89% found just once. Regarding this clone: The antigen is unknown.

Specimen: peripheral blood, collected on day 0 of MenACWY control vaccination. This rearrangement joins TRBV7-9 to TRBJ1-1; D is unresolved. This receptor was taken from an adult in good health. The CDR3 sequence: CASSLDTPGTEAFF. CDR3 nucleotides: TGTGCCAGCAGCTTAGACACCCCGGGTACTGAAGCTTTCTTT.